The present T cell receptor (beta chain) was sequenced within a study of immune evolution from preneoplasia to lung adenocarcinoma. Resections took place in Japan or China from the mid-2010s to the late 2010s. This table comes from immunoSEQ multiplex PCR, and its TCRdb copy is limited to in-frame clones, with some not included. The sample has several thousand clones; roughly 80% are singletons. This receptor was taken from a person over 45 with lung adenocarcinoma. The specimen was FFPE invasive lung adenocarcinoma tissue.

The CDR3 region is CASSPGGGVGEKLFF. The CDR3 DNA follows: TGTGCCAGCAGCCCGGGTGGCGGGGTCGGTGAAAAACTGTTTTTT. The J gene is TRBJ1-4, the V gene TRBV5-6, with D hard to call. Germline CDR1 is SGHDT and CDR2 is YYEEEE. The V end lost 4 bases, the J end lost 7 bases, and 17 bases lay between the germline ends. There are 15 residues in the CDR3.